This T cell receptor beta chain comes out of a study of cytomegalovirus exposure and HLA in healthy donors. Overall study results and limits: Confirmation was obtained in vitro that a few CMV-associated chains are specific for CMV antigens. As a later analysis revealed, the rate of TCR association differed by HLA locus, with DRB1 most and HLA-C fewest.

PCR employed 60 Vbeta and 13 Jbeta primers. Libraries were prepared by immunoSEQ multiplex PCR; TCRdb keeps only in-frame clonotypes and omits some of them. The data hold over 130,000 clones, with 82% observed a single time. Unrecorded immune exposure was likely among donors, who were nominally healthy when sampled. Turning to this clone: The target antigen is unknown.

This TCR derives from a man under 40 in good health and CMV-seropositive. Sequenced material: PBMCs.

The CDR3 is CATWDRGVDTQYF. CDR3 DNA: TGTGCCACCTGGGACCGGGGGGTGGATACGCAGTATTTT. The chain links TRBV13 to TRBJ2-3; TRBD2 agrees at 7 bases. V lost 10 bases to trimming and J lost 6 bases; unmatched junction nucleotides: 10. The CDR3 totals 13 residues. Looked up from germline, CDR1 is PRHDT and CDR2 is FYEKMQ (reference sequence).